What follows are 15 T cell receptor beta chains derived from one specimen sequenced in a study of shared clonotypes between healthy human individuals. Terminally differentiated effector memory CD45RA+ cells were left out of the naive CD8 fraction, which was CD45RO-negative and positively selected for CCR7. Generated by immunoSEQ multiplex PCR, the TCRdb table keeps only in-frame clones and is missing some. The sample includes more than 500,000 clones, approximately 95% seen only once; the top ten take about 0.11%. Sequencing used naive CD8+ T cells sorted from blood. All receptors come from a woman aged 25 to 45 in good health.

The V gene is TRBV6-4, the J gene TRBJ1-6; 8 bases are a match to TRBD1. There are 15 residues in the CDR3. Germline CDR1 and CDR2: MRHNA and SNTAGT. The V segment lost 2 bases and the J segment 10 bases; nucleotides outside the gene matches: 7. The CDR3 nucleotides read TGTGCCAGCAGTGACATGGGGACAGGCGCCTCACCCCTCCACTTT. It encodes CASSDMGTGASPLHF.

The J gene is TRBJ1-1, the V gene TRBV19; 9 nucleotides align to TRBD1. Germline CDR1 reads LNHDA; CDR2 reads SQIVND (reference sequence). This CDR3 region has 14 residues. Trimming at V came to 5 bases and at J to 2 bases, leaving 3 bases not matched to a gene. The CDR3 sequence: CASSVQGANTEAFF. The CDR3 DNA follows: TGTGCCAGTAGTGTACAGGGGGCTAACACTGAAGCTTTCTTT.

V gene TRBV28 combines with J gene TRBJ2-3; D possibly corresponds to TRBD1 (5 bases). Trimming left V 2 bases short and J 2 bases short, with 8 bases between. Germline V CDR1 and CDR2: MDHEN, SYDVKM. The CDR3 loop spans 14 amino acids. The DNA of the CDR3 is TGTGCCAGCAGTTTAGGACAATACACAGATACGCAGTATTTT. Amino acids: CASSLGQYTDTQYF.

The genes are TRBV28 and TRBJ2-4; the match to TRBD1 covers 8 bases. CDR1 and CDR2 (germline): MDHEN, SYDVKM. The CDR3 is 20 amino acids. V lost 3 bases and J lost 4; bases outside the gene matches: 20. This CDR3 reads CASSFKPGQGSGSDKNIQYF. The DNA of the CDR3 is TGTGCCAGCAGTTTTAAACCCGGACAGGGTTCGGGTAGTGATAAAAACATTCAGTACTTC. The whole variable domain, remainder taken from reference TRBV28 and TRBJ2-4, is DVKVTQSSRYLVKRTGEKVFLECVQDMDHENMFWYRQDPGLGLRLIYFSYDVKMKEKGDIPEGYSVSREKKERFSLILESASTNQTSMYLCASSFKPGQGSGSDKNIQYFGAGTRLSVL.

CDR3: CASSSVTSNYGYTF. In DNA form, the CDR3 reads TGTGCCAGCAGTTCTGTGACTTCTAACTATGGCTACACCTTC. The chain has TRBV27 and TRBJ1-2, with D unclear. Germline V gene data show CDR1 as MNHEY and CDR2 as SMNVEV (reference sequence). This CDR3 comprises 14 residues. V dropped 4 bases and J dropped 0 bases, with 9 bases sitting between them.

V and J are TRBV6-1 and TRBJ2-7; 7 bases align to TRBD1. V was pared by 2 bases and J by 0 bases, with 4 bases of the junction left unmatched. Germline CDR1 MNHNS, CDR2 SASEGT. CDR3 length: 15 amino acids. The CDR3 DNA follows: TGTGCCAGCAGTGAATGGTCAGGGGGCTCCTACGAGCAGTACTTC. Translating gives CASSEWSGGSYEQYF.

The V call is TRBV28, the J call TRBJ1-1; no clear D gene. Germline values: CDR1 MDHEN, CDR2 SYDVKM. The V and J ends lost 6 bases and 1 base respectively, with 15 bases between them. CDR3 size: 15 residues. This chain's CDR3 is CASSPKPASNTEAFF. Here the CDR3 DNA reads TGTGCCAGCAGCCCGAAGCCAGCGTCGAACACTGAAGCTTTCTTT.

The DNA of the CDR3 is TGTGCCAGCAGGATGACAGACTACAATGAGCAGTTCTTC. Its protein is CASRMTDYNEQFF. The rearrangement uses TRBV28 and TRBJ2-1; D possibly corresponds to TRBD1 (5 bases). Deletions cut 6 bases from V and 3 bases from J, with 9 bases between. This CDR3 is built from 13 residues. In germline, CDR1 is MDHEN, CDR2 SYDVKM.

The V call is TRBV14, the J call TRBJ2-1, with TRBD2 matching 11 bases. From germline, CDR1 is SGHDN and CDR2 FVKESK. The junction had 12 bases not matched to a gene; V was cut back by 4 bases and J by 7 bases. The CDR3 covers 17 residues. For the CDR3, the DNA is TGTGCCAGCAGCCGACAGCGACTGGTAGCGGGGGGGAATGAGCAGTTCTTC. It is translated as CASSRQRLVAGGNEQFF.

This clone was picked up a small number of times. This chain joins TRBV7-9 and TRBJ1-5; perhaps TRBD1 as D (5 bases). Germline loops: CDR1 SEHNR, CDR2 FQNEAQ (reference sequence). Deletions cut 5 bases from V and 7 bases from J, with 9 bases between. This CDR3 has 12 amino acids. The chain's CDR3 is CASSDGGQPQHF. The CDR3 coding sequence is TGTGCCAGCAGCGATGGGGGGCAGCCCCAGCATTTT. The full variable domain, its missing parts supplied by reference TRBV7-9 and TRBJ1-5, is DTGVSQNPRHKITKRGQNVTFRCDPISEHNRLYWYRQTLGQGPEFLTYFQNEAQLEKSRLLSDRFSAERPKGSFSTLEIQRTEQGDSAMYLCASSDGGQPQHFGDGTRLSIL.

The rearrangement links TRBV15 to TRBJ1-2; 8 bases line up with TRBD1. This CDR3 is 15 amino acids long. Trimming removed 0 bases from V and 6 bases from J; junction bases left unmatched: 6. From germline, CDR1 is LNHNV and CDR2 YYDKDF (reference sequence). The CDR3 nucleotides read TGTGCCACCAGCAGAGACCTTACAGGGGGTGATGGCTACACCTTC. Residues: CATSRDLTGGDGYTF.

This clone appeared a few times. CDR3: CASSEDTMYSNQPQHF. CDR3 nucleotides: TGTGCCAGCAGTGAGGACACGATGTATAGCAATCAGCCCCAGCATTTT. This chain uses TRBV6-1 with TRBJ1-5, with D tentatively TRBD1 (5 bases). Trimming removed 3 bases at V and 0 bases at J, with 12 bases between. Per germline, CDR1 MNHNS and CDR2 SASEGT. The CDR3 is 16 amino acids.

The rearrangement joins TRBV13 to TRBJ2-5; 15 bases fit TRBD2. J was trimmed by 4 bases and V by 5 bases; bases with no gene match: 5. CDR3 length equals 16 residues. Per the germline V gene, CDR1 is PRHDT and CDR2 is FYEKMQ (reference sequence). The CDR3 sequence: CASSLGLAGGPETQYF. In nucleotides, the CDR3 is TGTGCCAGCAGCCTCGGACTAGCGGGAGGGCCAGAGACCCAGTACTTC.

About this clone: This may stem from a read error, because a much larger clone lies one nucleotide away. The sample has other DNA sequences that encode this CDR3 too. Written as DNA, the CDR3 is TGTGCCAGCAGCGTAGGGGGGAAGACTGAAGCTTTCTTT. It specifies CASSVGGKTEAFF. The chain combines TRBV9 with TRBJ1-1; D is possibly TRBD1 (5 bases). The CDR3 is 13 residues long. Germline CDR1 reads SGDLS; CDR2 reads YYNGEE. V lost 0 bases and J lost 5, with 8 bases in between. The full variable domain, with the rest looked up from reference TRBV9 and TRBJ1-1, is DSGVTQTPKHLITATGQRVTLRCSPRSGDLSVYWYQQSLDQGLQFLIQYYNGEERAKGNILERFSAQQFPDLHSELNLSSLELGDSALYFCASSVGGKTEAFFGQGTRLTVV.

V usage is TRBV19 and J usage is TRBJ1-6; D remains unclear. Germline CDR1 reads LNHDA; CDR2 reads SQIVND (reference sequence). Trimming took off 7 bases at V and 11 bases at J, with 21 bases between the two ends. The CDR3 loop spans 15 amino acids. The chain's CDR3 is CASTLIDTGAAPLHF. DNA for the CDR3: TGTGCCAGTACCCTGATAGACACGGGAGCGGCACCCCTCCACTTT.